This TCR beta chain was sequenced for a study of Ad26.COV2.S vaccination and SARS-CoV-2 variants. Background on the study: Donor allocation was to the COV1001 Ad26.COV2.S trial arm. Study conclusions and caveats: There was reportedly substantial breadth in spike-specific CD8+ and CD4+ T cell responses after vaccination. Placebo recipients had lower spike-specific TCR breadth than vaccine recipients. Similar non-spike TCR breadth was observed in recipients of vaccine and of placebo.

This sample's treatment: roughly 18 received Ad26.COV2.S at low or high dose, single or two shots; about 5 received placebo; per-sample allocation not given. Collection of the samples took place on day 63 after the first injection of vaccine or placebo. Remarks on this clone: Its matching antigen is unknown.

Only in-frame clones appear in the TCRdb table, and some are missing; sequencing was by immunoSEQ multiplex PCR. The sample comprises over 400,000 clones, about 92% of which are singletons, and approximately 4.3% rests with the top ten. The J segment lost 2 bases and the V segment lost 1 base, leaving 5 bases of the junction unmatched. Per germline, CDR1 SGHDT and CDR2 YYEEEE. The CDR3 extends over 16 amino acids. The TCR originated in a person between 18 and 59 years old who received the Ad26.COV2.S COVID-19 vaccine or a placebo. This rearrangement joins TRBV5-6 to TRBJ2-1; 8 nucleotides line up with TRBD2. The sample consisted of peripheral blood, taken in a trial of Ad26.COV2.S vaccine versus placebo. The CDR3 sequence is CASSLMLAGPYNEQFF. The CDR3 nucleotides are TGTGCCAGCAGCTTGATGCTAGCGGGCCCCTACAATGAGCAGTTCTTC. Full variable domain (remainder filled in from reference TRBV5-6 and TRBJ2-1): DAGVTQSPTHLIKTRGQQVTLRCSPKSGHDTVSWYQQALGQGPQFIFQYYEEEERQRGNFPDRFSGHQFPNYSSELNVNALLLGDSALYLCASSLMLAGPYNEQFFGPGTRLTVL.